One and the same sample provided the 26 T cell receptor beta chains below, sequenced in a study of OX40 agonist ivuxolimab in advanced cancers. The assay was immunoSEQ multiplex PCR, and TCRdb's table has in-frame clones only and misses some. This sample has tens of thousands of clones; 90% occur once, and the top ten carry less than 0.35%. Sequences were derived from CD4+ or CD8+ T cells sorted from blood, sampled in a trial of the OX40 agonist ivuxolimab. All receptors come from an adult with an advanced solid tumor such as melanoma, head and neck, liver or kidney cancer.

The V and J genes are TRBV6-1 and TRBJ1-1; TRBD1 matches at 7 bases. V was pared by 7 bases and J by 7 bases, with 15 bases of the junction left unmatched. Germline assignment: CDR1 MNHNS and CDR2 SASEGT. The CDR3 runs to 15 residues. The CDR3 DNA sequence: TGTGCCAGCAAACAGGTCCAGGGGGATAGTGGTGAAGCTTTCTTT. Encoded protein: CASKQVQGDSGEAFF.

The chain uses TRBV4-1 and TRBJ2-1; D is undetermined. Germline V lookup: CDR1 MGHRA, CDR2 YSYEKL. The CDR3 is made up of 17 amino acids. Trimming shortened V by 1 base and J by 5 bases, and 18 bases separated the two germline ends. CDR3 in DNA: TGCGCCAGCAGCCAAGGGGTGGTGCTGAACAGCCACAATGAGCAGTTCTTC. Amino acid sequence: CASSQGVVLNSHNEQFF.

The genes are TRBV10-1 and TRBJ2-5; 7 nucleotides line up with TRBD2. The trim removed 3 bases at V and 4 bases at J, leaving 5 bases unmatched. There are 14 residues in the CDR3. Germline V gene lookup returns CDR1 WNHNN and CDR2 SYGVQD (reference sequence). The CDR3 reads CASSDGGGTETQYF. The CDR3 bases are TGCGCCAGCAGTGACGGCGGGGGAACAGAGACCCAGTACTTC.

V gene TRBV6-5 combines with J gene TRBJ1-2; 8 bases are a match to TRBD1. Germline loops: CDR1 MNHEY, CDR2 SVGAGI. This CDR3 spans 13 amino acids. The J segment lost 6 bases and the V segment lost 6 bases, leaving 6 bases of the junction unmatched. The CDR3 sequence is CASRKTGVDGYTF. The CDR3 DNA reads as TGTGCCAGCAGAAAGACAGGGGTTGATGGCTACACCTTC.

The chain employs TRBV6-1 and TRBJ2-3; D not certain. V lost 2 bases to trimming and J lost 4 bases, with 7 bases between them. CDR3 length: 13 residues. Germline V lookup: CDR1 MNHNS, CDR2 SASEGT. The CDR3 loop reads CASSEPGPDTQYF. The CDR3 nucleotides read TGTGCCAGCAGTGAACCGGGCCCAGATACGCAGTATTTT.

The genes are TRBV21-1 and TRBJ1-6; TRBD1 is the table's D call and was not checked against the DNA. TRBV21-1 has pseudogene status. The CDR3 has 14 amino acids. CDR3 region: CASSKQGYNSPLHF. The DNA of the CDR3 is TGTGCCAGCAGCAAACAGGGGTATAATTCACCCCTCCACTTT.

The chain employs TRBV7-3 and TRBJ1-5; D possibly corresponds to TRBD1 (6 bases). CDR1 is SGHTA, CDR2 FQGTGA, per germline. CDR3 length: 15 residues. Trimming took off 1 base at V and 7 bases at J, with 14 bases between the two ends. The CDR3 coding sequence is TGTGCCAGCAGCTTAATTTACGGGGGCAGGCAGCCCCAGCATTTT. Translated, it gives CASSLIYGGRQPQHF.

The chain employs TRBV19 and TRBJ2-3; D is ambiguous. The CDR3 consists of 13 residues. Germline loops: CDR1 LNHDA, CDR2 SQIVND (reference sequence). The CDR3 DNA sequence: TGTGCTACTACGGCCGCCTTTGGGGATACGCAGTATTTT. This gives the protein CATTAAFGDTQYF.

The chain uses TRBV5-1 and TRBJ1-1, with D tentatively TRBD1 (5 bases). V was cut by 2 bases and J by 3 bases, with 17 bases left in between. The CDR3 contains 16 residues. Germline CDR1 SGHRS, CDR2 YFSETQ. The CDR3 DNA sequence: TGCGCCAGCAGCTTATCAGGGATAAAAGAGGACACTGAAGCTTTCTTT. This encodes CASSLSGIKEDTEAFF.

The V gene is TRBV6-5, the J gene TRBJ2-4; 9 bases fit TRBD2. Germline loops: CDR1 MNHEY, CDR2 SVGAGI. The CDR3 contains 16 residues. J lost 0 bases, V lost 0 bases, and 0 bases had no gene match. The CDR3 nucleotides read TGTGCCAGCAGTTACTCGCGGGGGGGAGCCAAAAACATTCAGTACTTC. Encoded protein: CASSYSRGGAKNIQYF.

The J gene is TRBJ2-2, the V gene TRBV15; D is unclear. The CDR3 has 13 amino acids. V gave up 3 bases and J gave up 4 bases, with 6 bases separating them. CDR1 is LNHNV and CDR2 is YYDKDF in the germline V gene (reference sequence). The CDR3 loop reads CATSRRSTGELFF. The DNA for the CDR3 is TGTGCCACCAGCAGGAGAAGCACCGGGGAGCTGTTTTTT.

In the case of this clone: The sample has other DNA sequences that encode this CDR3 too. The chain links TRBV5-4 to TRBJ2-7, with 9 bases lining up with TRBD1. The CDR3 runs 16 residues. Trimming took 4 bases from V and 0 from J; bases not matched to a gene: 8. The germline V gene encodes CDR1 SGHNT and CDR2 YYREEE (reference sequence). The CDR3 here is CASSGPGQGISYEQYV. The CDR3, as DNA: TGTGCCAGCAGCGGCCCGGGACAGGGTATCTCCTACGAGCAGTACGTC.

The J gene is TRBJ2-7, the V gene TRBV5-1, with D tentatively TRBD2 (6 bases). The V gene's germline CDR1 is SGHRS and CDR2 YFSETQ. CDR3 size: 15 residues. V was trimmed by 2 bases and J by 0 bases, leaving 12 bases between them. The CDR3 DNA is TGCGCCAGCAGCTTAACCGGGACTCCCTCCTACGAGCAGTACGTC. Residues: CASSLTGTPSYEQYV.

J is TRBJ1-1 and V is TRBV5-1; no reliable D call. The V gene lost 0 bases and the J gene lost 5 bases, with 8 bases spanning the gap. CDR1 is SGHRS, CDR2 YFSETQ, per germline. The CDR3 is made up of 13 amino acids. The CDR3 nucleotides are TGCGCCAGCAGCTTGGGGTCAGAGACTGAAGCTTTCTTT. This translates into CASSLGSETEAFF. The full variable domain, rest sourced from reference TRBV5-1 and TRBJ1-1, is KAGVTQTPRYLIKTRGQQVTLSCSPISGHRSVSWYQQTPGQGLQFLFEYFSETQRNKGNFPGRFSGRQFSNSRSEMNVSTLELGDSALYLCASSLGSETEAFFGQGTRLTVV.

V and J are TRBV5-1 and TRBJ2-3, with 7 bases aligning to TRBD2. Germline V gives CDR1 SGHRS, CDR2 YFSETQ. V was clipped by 6 bases and J by 3 bases; unmatched bases: 10. The CDR3 contains 15 residues. The CDR3 here is CASTLWGGRTDTQYF. The CDR3 bases are TGCGCCAGCACGCTATGGGGGGGTCGGACAGATACGCAGTATTTT.

CDR3 sequence: CASSLGAGAGGGEQFF. The CDR3 nucleotides are TGTGCCAGCAGCTTAGGGGCGGGTGCGGGGGGCGGTGAGCAGTTCTTC. The chain joins TRBV7-2 to TRBJ2-1, with 8 bases matching TRBD2. Germline V gene lookup returns CDR1 SGHTA and CDR2 FQGNSA. This CDR3 spans 16 amino acids. The ends lost 1 base at V and 9 bases at J; junction bases unmatched: 11.

The chain has TRBV5-4 and TRBJ1-3; TRBD1 matches at 7 bases. The V gene end was trimmed by 3 bases and the J gene end by 4 bases; junction bases not matched to a gene: 1. Per the germline V gene, CDR1 is SGHNT and CDR2 is YYREEE (reference sequence). CDR3 length: 13 residues. CDR3 sequence reads: CASSWTGGNTIYF. CDR3 nucleotide sequence: TGTGCCAGCAGCTGGACAGGAGGAAACACCATATATTTT.

The chain combines TRBV9 with TRBJ2-5; the D gene is possibly TRBD2 (5 bases). Trimming took off 0 bases at V and 6 bases at J, with 12 bases between the two ends. The CDR3 has 14 residues. Looked up from germline, CDR1 is SGDLS and CDR2 is YYNGEE. CDR3: CASSVDPGMKTQYF. The CDR3 coding sequence is TGTGCCAGCAGCGTAGACCCCGGGATGAAGACCCAGTACTTC.

The V and J genes are TRBV6-5 and TRBJ1-1, with TRBD1 as a possible D gene (5 bases). V shed 8 bases and J shed 6 bases, with 13 bases lying between them. This CDR3 comprises 12 residues. The germline gives CDR1 MNHEY, CDR2 SVGAGI. CDR3 bases: TGTGCCAGCGGTGGGGGGGACGCTGAAGCTTTCTTT. Its translation is CASGGGDAEAFF.

CDR3 region: CAIPSGTSGFETGELFF. For the CDR3, the DNA is TGCGCCATCCCGTCCGGGACTAGCGGGTTTGAAACCGGGGAGCTGTTTTTT. V and J are TRBV5-1 and TRBJ2-2; 12 nucleotides line up with TRBD2. With 9 bases clipped from V and 5 bases from J, the junction kept 14 bases outside the gene matches. The CDR3 is 17 amino acids. The germline gives CDR1 SGHRS, CDR2 YFSETQ.

The chain links TRBV6-1 to TRBJ2-7, with 7 bases matching TRBD1. Germline CDR1 is MNHNS and CDR2 is SASEGT. Germline trimming cut 5 bases from V and 2 bases from J; bases unmatched to any gene: 9. There are 15 residues in the CDR3. The CDR3 DNA is TGTGCCAGCAGTTTACAGATAGGGGGCACCTACGAGCAGTACTTC. Translation gives CASSLQIGGTYEQYF.

This rearrangement joins TRBV7-2 to TRBJ1-6, with TRBD1 matching over 9 bases. Trimming took 5 bases from V and 8 from J; bases not matched to a gene: 4. From germline, CDR1 is SGHTA and CDR2 FQGNSA. The CDR3 is made up of 14 amino acids. The CDR3 sequence: CASSRGQGYSPLHF. The CDR3 DNA reads as TGTGCCAGCAGCCGGGGACAGGGATATTCACCCCTCCACTTT.

This rearrangement joins TRBV5-1 to TRBJ2-7; 7 bases match TRBD1. This CDR3 is 14 amino acids long. In germline, CDR1 is SGHRS, CDR2 YFSETQ. Trimming removed 0 bases from V and 1 base from J; junction bases left unmatched: 1. CDR3 sequence: CASSLGDSSYEQYF. The DNA of the CDR3 is TGCGCCAGCAGCTTGGGGGACAGTTCCTACGAGCAGTACTTC.

CDR3 sequence: CASSTVSYEQYF. In DNA, the CDR3 is TGTGCCAGTTCTACTGTCTCCTACGAGCAGTACTTC. The chain has TRBV18 and TRBJ2-7; no clear D gene. This CDR3 has 12 residues. Trimming removed 9 bases from V and 0 bases from J, with 9 bases in between. Germline V gene sequence: CDR1 KGHSH, CDR2 LQKENI.

The CDR3 sequence is CASSLNQGEDTQYF. CDR3 DNA sequence: TGTGCCAGCAGTTTAAATCAGGGTGAAGATACGCAGTATTTT. The chain combines TRBV27 with TRBJ2-3; weak D call: TRBD1 (5 bases). Trimming cost V 2 bases and J 5 bases, with 11 bases left between them. CDR3 length equals 14 residues. Germline CDR1 reads MNHEY; CDR2 reads SMNVEV (reference sequence).

J is TRBJ2-1 and V is TRBV10-1; no definite D call. Trimming left V 2 bases short and J 8 bases short, with 19 bases between. Looked up from germline, CDR1 is WNHNN and CDR2 is SYGVQD (reference sequence). The CDR3 sequence is 16 residues long. The CDR3 nucleotides read TGCGCCAGCAGTGAGAACGTCCTAGGTTCAAGGGATGAGCAGTTCTTC. This translates into CASSENVLGSRDEQFF.